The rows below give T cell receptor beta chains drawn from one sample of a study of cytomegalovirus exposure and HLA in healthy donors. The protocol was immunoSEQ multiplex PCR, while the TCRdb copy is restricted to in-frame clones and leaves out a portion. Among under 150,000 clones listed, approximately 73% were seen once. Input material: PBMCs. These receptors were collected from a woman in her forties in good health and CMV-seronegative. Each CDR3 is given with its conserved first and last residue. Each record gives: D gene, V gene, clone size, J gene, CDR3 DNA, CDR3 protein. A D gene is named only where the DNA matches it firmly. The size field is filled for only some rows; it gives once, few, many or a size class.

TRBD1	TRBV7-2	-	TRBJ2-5	TGTGCCAGCAGCTGGGACAGGGAAGAGACCCAGTACTTC	CASSWDREETQYF
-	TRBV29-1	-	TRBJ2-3	TGCAGCGTTTCCAGGGAGGTGGTTGCAGATACGCAGTATTTT	CSVSREVVADTQYF
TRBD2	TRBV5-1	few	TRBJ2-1	TGCGCCAGCAGCTTGGTACTAGCGGACAATGAGCAGTTCTTC	CASSLVLADNEQFF
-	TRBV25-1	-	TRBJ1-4	TGTGCCAGCAGTGCCGGGGGGGATAATGAAAAACTGTTTTTT	CASSAGGDNEKLFF
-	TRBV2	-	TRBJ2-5	TGTGCCAGCAGTGACCCGATACGGTATGAGACCCAGTACTTC	CASSDPIRYETQYF
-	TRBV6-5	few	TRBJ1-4	TGTGCCAGCAGTCTATCTGGGCTTCCTGAAAAACTGTTTTTT	CASSLSGLPEKLFF
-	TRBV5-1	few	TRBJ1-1	TGCGCCAGCACCCTGGGAGGGGGGGCCCAGAACACTGAAGCTTTCTTT	CASTLGGGAQNTEAFF
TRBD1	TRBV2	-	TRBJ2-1	TGTGCCAGCAGTGACCGGACAGGGGCGAACTACAATGAGCAGTTCTTC	CASSDRTGANYNEQFF
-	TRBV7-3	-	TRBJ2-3	TGTGCCAGCAGCTTAAGGGGGGGCGGAACAGATACGCAGTATTTT	CASSLRGGGTDTQYF
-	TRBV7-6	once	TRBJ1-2	TGTGCCAGCAGCTTAGCCGAGGGGACTCGGTATGGCTACACCTTC	CASSLAEGTRYGYTF
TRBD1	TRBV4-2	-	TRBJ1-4	TGTGCCAGCAGCCAAGATAGGACAGGAAATGAAAAACTGTTTTTT	CASSQDRTGNEKLFF
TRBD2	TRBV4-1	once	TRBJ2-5	TGCGCCAGCAGCCAAAGATCGGGGGGGGGAAACCAAGAGACCCAGTACTTC	CASSQRSGGGNQETQYF
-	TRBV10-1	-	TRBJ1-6	TGCGCCAGCAGTATGGCGGGGGGAAACTCACCCCTCCACTTT	CASSMAGGNSPLHF
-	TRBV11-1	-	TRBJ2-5	TGTGCCAGCAGCACTAGGTTGACCCAGTACTTC	CASSTRLTQYF
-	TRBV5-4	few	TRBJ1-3	TGTGCCAGCAGCTTAAACAGGGTACTTAACACCATATATTTT	CASSLNRVLNTIYF
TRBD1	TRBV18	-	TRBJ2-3	TGTGCCAGCTCACTTGGACAGGGGAGCACAGATACGCAGTATTTT	CASSLGQGSTDTQYF
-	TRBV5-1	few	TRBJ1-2	TGCGCCAGCAGCTTGGGCAGGGGTTTTGGCTACACCTTC	CASSLGRGFGYTF
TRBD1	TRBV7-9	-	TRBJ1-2	TGTGCCAGCAGCTTAACCGGGACAGAGTATAACTATGGCTACACCTTC	CASSLTGTEYNYGYTF
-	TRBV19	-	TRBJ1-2	TGTGCCAGTAAGAAACAGGACTATGGCTACACCTTC	CASKKQDYGYTF
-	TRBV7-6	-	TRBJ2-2	TGTGCCAGCTCCCTAGATGACGGGGAGCTGTTTTTT	CASSLDDGELFF
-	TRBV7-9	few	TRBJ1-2	TGTGCCAGCAGCCCCTCGCTACTCTTCAACTATGGCTACACCTTC	CASSPSLLFNYGYTF
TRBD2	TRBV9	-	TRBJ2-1	TGTGCCAGCAGCTCGGGACTAGCGCTGAGTGAGCAGTTCTTC	CASSSGLALSEQFF
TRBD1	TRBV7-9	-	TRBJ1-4	TGTGCCAGCAGCTCCACCGGGACAGATAATGAAAAACTGTTTTTT	CASSSTGTDNEKLFF
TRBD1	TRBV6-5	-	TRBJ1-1	TGTGCCAGCGCCCTGGACAGGCGGAACACTGAAGCTTTCTTT	CASALDRRNTEAFF
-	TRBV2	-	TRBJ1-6	TGTGCCAGCAGTGAACTTGCGGTGCAAAATTCACCCCTCCACTTT	CASSELAVQNSPLHF
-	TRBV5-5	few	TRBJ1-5	TGTGCCAGCAGCTTGGTCGGGGGCAATCAGCCCCAGCATTTT	CASSLVGGNQPQHF
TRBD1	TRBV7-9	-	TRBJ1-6	TGTGCCAGCAGCTTAGCAACAGGGGGCAATTCACCCCTCCACTTT	CASSLATGGNSPLHF
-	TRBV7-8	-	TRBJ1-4	TGTGCCAGCAGCTTAGAAGGAGGGAGATTAGCAACTAATGAAAAACTGTTTTTT	CASSLEGGRLATNEKLFF
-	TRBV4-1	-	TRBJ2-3	TGCGCCAGCAGCCAATTCGCGGTCGCAACTGCCGTCCGGGATACGCAGTATTTT	CASSQFAVATAVRDTQYF
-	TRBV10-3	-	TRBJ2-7	TGTGCCATCAAGGAAGGGGGGGACAAGCAGTACTTC	CAIKEGGDKQYF
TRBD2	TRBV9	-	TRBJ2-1	TGTGCCAGCAGCGGGGAGGCTAGCGGGGGGCCCTACAATGAGCAGTTCTTC	CASSGEASGGPYNEQFF
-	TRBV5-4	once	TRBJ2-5	TGTGCCAGCAGCACCGGACAGTCCTCGTCACAAGAGACCCAGTACTTC	CASSTGQSSSQETQYF
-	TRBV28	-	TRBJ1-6	TGTGCCAGCATGAAGCAGGGGTTTAATTCACCCCTCCACTTT	CASMKQGFNSPLHF
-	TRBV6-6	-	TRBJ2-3	TGTGCCAGCAGTTACCCAGGGGTATCGGATACGCAGTATTTT	CASSYPGVSDTQYF
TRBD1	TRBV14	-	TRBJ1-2	TGTGCCAGCAGTCCGGACAGGATTGGCTACACCTTC	CASSPDRIGYTF
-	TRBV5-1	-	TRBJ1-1	TGCGCCAGCAGCCTCAGTATGAGCGGTTCGAACACTGAAGCTTTCTTT	CASSLSMSGSNTEAFF
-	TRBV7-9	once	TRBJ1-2	TGTGCCAGCAGCCCTGGGGGGGGACCCAGAGGCGGCTACACCTTC	CASSPGGGPRGGYTF
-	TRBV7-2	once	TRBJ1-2	TGTGCCAGCAGCTTAGTCAGAGGTGATGATGGCTACACCTTC	CASSLVRGDDGYTF
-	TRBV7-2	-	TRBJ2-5	TGTGCCAGCAGCTTTGCGTTCTCGGGGTGGACCCAGTACTTC	CASSFAFSGWTQYF
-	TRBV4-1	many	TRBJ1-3	TGCGCCAGCAGCCAAGATCGGGGCAGGGGCCACACCATATATTTT	CASSQDRGRGHTIYF
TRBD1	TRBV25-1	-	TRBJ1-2	TGTGCCAGCAGTGGCCCCGGGGGGGGACAGGGTATAGACTATGGCTACACCTTC	CASSGPGGGQGIDYGYTF
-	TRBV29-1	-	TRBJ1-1	TGCAGCGTTCACAGGGAGATGAACACTGAAGCTTTCTTT	CSVHREMNTEAFF
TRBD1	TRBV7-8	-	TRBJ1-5	TGTGCCAGCAGCTCAACGGACAGGGCGCGGCAGCCCCAGCATTTT	CASSSTDRARQPQHF
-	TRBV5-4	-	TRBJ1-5	TGTGCCAGCAGTATCGACAGTACCCAGCCCCAGCATTTT	CASSIDSTQPQHF
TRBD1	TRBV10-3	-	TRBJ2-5	TGTGCCATCAGTGTTCGGACAGGGGGCGGAGAGACCCAGTACTTC	CAISVRTGGGETQYF